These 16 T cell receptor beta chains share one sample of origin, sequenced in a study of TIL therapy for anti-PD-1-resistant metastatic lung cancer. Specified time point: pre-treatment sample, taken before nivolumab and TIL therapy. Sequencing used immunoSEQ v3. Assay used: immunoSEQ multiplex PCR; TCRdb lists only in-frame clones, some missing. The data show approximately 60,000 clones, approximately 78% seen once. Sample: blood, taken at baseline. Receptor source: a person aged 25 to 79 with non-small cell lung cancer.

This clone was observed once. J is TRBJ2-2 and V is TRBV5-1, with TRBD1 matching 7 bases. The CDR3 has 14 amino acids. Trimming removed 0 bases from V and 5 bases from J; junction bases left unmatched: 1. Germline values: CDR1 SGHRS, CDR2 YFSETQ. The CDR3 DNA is TGCGCCAGCAGCTTGGTACAGGGGACCGGGGAGCTGTTTTTT. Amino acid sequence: CASSLVQGTGELFF. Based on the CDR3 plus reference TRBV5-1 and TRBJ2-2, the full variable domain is KAGVTQTPRYLIKTRGQQVTLSCSPISGHRSVSWYQQTPGQGLQFLFEYFSETQRNKGNFPGRFSGRQFSNSRSEMNVSTLELGDSALYLCASSLVQGTGELFFGEGSRLTVL.

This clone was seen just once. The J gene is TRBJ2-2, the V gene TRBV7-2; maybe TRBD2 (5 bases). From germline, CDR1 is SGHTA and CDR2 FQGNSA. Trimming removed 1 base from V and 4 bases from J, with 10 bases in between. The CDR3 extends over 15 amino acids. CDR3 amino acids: CASSLVGVGTGELFF. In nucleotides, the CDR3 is TGTGCCAGCAGCTTAGTCGGGGTCGGCACCGGGGAGCTGTTTTTT.

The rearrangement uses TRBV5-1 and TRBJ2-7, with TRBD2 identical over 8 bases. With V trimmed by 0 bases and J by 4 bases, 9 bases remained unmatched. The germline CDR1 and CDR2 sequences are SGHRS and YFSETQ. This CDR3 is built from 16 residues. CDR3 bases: TGCGCCAGCAGCTTGGAGTCGGGAGGGCCAAAGTACGAGCAGTACTTC. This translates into CASSLESGGPKYEQYF.

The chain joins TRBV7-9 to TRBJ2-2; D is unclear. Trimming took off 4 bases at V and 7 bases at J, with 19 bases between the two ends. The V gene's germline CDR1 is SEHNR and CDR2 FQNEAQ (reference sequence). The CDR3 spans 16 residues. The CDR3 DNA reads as TGTGCCAGCAGCTCGATCAACAACCCTCTCATCGGGGAGCTGTTTTTT. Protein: CASSSINNPLIGELFF. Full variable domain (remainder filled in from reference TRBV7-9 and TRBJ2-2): DTGVSQNPRHKITKRGQNVTFRCDPISEHNRLYWYRQTLGQGPEFLTYFQNEAQLEKSRLLSDRFSAERPKGSFSTLEIQRTEQGDSAMYLCASSSINNPLIGELFFGEGSRLTVL.

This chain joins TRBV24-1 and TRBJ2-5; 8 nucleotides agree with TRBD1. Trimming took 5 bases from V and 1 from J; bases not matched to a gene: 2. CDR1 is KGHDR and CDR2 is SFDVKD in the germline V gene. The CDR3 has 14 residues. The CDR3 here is CATSGTGGQETQYF. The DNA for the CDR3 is TGTGCCACCAGTGGAACAGGGGGCCAAGAGACCCAGTACTTC.

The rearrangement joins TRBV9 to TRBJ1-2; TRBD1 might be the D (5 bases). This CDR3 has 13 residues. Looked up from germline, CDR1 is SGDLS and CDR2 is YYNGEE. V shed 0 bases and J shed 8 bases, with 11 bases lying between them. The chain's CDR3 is CASSVGMRDGYTF. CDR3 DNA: TGTGCCAGCAGCGTAGGTATGAGGGACGGCTACACCTTC.

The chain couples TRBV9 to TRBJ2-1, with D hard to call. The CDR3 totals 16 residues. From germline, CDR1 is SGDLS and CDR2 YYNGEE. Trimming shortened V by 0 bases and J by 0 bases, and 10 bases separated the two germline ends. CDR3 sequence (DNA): TGTGCCAGCAGCGTAGGGTGGGGAAGCTCCTACAATGAGCAGTTCTTC. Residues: CASSVGWGSSYNEQFF.

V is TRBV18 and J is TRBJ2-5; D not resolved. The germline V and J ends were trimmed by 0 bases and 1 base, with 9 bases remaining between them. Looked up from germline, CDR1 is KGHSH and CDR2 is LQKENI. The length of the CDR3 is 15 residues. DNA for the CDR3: TGTGCCAGCTCACCACCGTTGAGAAGCCAAGAGACCCAGTACTTC. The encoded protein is CASSPPLRSQETQYF.

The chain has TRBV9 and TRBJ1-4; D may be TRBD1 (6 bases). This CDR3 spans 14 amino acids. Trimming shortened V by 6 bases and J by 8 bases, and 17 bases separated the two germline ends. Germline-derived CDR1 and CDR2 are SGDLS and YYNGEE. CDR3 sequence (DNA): TGTGCCAGCACACCGACAGGTGGGAACGAAAAACTGTTTTTT. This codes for CASTPTGGNEKLFF.

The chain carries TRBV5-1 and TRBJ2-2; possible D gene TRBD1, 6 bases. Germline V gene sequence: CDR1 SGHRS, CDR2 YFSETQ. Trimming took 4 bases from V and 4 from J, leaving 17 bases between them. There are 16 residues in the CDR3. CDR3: CASSPVLSRGTGELFF. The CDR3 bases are TGCGCCAGCAGCCCGGTGTTAAGCAGGGGCACCGGGGAGCTGTTTTTT. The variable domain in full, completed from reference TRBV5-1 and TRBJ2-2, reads KAGVTQTPRYLIKTRGQQVTLSCSPISGHRSVSWYQQTPGQGLQFLFEYFSETQRNKGNFPGRFSGRQFSNSRSEMNVSTLELGDSALYLCASSPVLSRGTGELFFGEGSRLTVL.

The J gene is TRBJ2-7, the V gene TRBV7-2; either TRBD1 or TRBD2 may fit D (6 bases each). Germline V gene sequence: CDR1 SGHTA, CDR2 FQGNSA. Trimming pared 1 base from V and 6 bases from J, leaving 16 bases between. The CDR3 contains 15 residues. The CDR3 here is CASSLVVGGGGEQYF. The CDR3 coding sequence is TGTGCCAGCAGCTTAGTAGTTGGAGGGGGTGGCGAGCAGTACTTC. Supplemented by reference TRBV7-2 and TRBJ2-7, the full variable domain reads GAGVSQSPSNKVTEKGKDVELRCDPISGHTALYWYRQSLGQGLEFLIYFQGNSAPDKSGLPSDRFSAERTGGSVSTLTIQRTQQEDSAVYLCASSLVVGGGGEQYFGPGTRLTVT.

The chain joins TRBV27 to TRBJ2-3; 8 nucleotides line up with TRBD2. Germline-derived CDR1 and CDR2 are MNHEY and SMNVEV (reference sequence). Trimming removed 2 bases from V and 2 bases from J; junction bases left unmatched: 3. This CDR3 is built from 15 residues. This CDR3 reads CASSLERGFTDTQYF. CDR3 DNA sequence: TGTGCCAGCAGTTTAGAGCGGGGGTTCACAGATACGCAGTATTTT.

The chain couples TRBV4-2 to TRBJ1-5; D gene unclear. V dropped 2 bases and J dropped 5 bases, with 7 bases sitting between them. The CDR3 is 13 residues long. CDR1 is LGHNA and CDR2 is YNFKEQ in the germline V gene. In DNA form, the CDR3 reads TGTGCCAGCAGCCAACAGGCGGATCAGCCCCAGCATTTT. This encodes CASSQQADQPQHF.

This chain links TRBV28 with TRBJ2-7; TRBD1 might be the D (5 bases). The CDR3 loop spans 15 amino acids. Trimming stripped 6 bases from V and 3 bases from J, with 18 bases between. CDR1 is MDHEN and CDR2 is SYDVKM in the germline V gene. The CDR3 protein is CASRGQVTPLYEQYF. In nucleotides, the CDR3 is TGTGCCAGCAGGGGGCAGGTAACCCCCCTCTACGAGCAGTACTTC.

CDR3 sequence (DNA): TGTGCCATCAGGGCCAGTGCCCTAGCGGGGTGGGAGACCCAGTACTTC. Its protein product is CAIRASALAGWETQYF. The J gene is TRBJ2-5, the V gene TRBV10-3; 9 nucleotides agree with TRBD2. Looked up from germline, CDR1 is ENHRY and CDR2 is SYGVKD. CDR3 size: 16 residues. V gave up 6 bases and J gave up 5 bases; unmatched junction bases: 13.

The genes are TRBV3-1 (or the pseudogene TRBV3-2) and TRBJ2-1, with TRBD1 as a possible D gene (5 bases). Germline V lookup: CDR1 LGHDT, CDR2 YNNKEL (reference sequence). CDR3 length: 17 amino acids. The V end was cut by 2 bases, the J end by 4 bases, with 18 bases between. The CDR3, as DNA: TGTGCCAGCAGCCAATTTGGGGCTCGGCGGAGTTACAATGAGCAGTTCTTC. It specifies CASSQFGARRSYNEQFF.